This TCR beta chain stems from a study of T-cell memory formation after mild COVID-19. On the study more broadly: TCR clustering was largely donor specific.

The J segment lost 9 bases and the V segment lost 6 bases, leaving 11 bases of the junction unmatched. This CDR3 is 15 amino acids long. Germline V gene data show CDR1 as SGHDN and CDR2 as FVKESK. Comments on this clonotype: Its antigen is undetermined.

General study points: Within pre-infection memory, some responding clones were found, suggesting cross-reactive memory joined. Chiefly within CM and EM were the contracting CD4+ clones; CD8+ ones were within EMRA. Whereas later expanders leaned CD4+, clones contracting day 15 to 85 showed a balanced CD4/CD8 makeup.

TCRdb reprocessed the 5' RACE reads with MiXCR, giving one entry per CDR3 protein. The sample contains fewer than 650,000 distinct CDR3 sequences, roughly 20% of which appear only once. The chain combines TRBV14 with TRBJ2-1, with TRBD2 matching 10 bases. Sequencing input: PBMCs or a T cell subset sorted from them (not recorded which). This receptor was taken from an adult woman who had mild COVID-19 (a few samples of this study predate the infection). Cell type and time point are not known. The chain's CDR3 is CASSQQAGGQSEQFF. The CDR3 DNA is TGTGCCAGCAGTCAACAAGCGGGGGGGCAGAGTGAGCAGTTCTTC.